These 8 T cell receptor beta chains originate from one sample sequenced in a study of blood T cell repertoires in COVID-19. Profiling relied on immunoSEQ multiplex PCR, and the TCRdb table lists in-frame clones only, not all of them. This table has just under 45,000 clones, 87% appearing once. What was sequenced was peripheral blood. These receptors originate from a woman of 80 years or more in a cohort sampled during active or convalescent COVID-19.

The gene calls are TRBV9 and TRBJ1-4; 8 nucleotides match TRBD1. With 3 bases clipped from V and 5 bases from J, the junction kept 3 bases outside the gene matches. The CDR3 runs to 14 residues. The germline V gene has CDR1 SGDLS and CDR2 YYNGEE. Written as DNA, the CDR3 is TGTGCCAGCAGCGCGACAGGGGCCAATGAAAAACTGTTTTTT. It is translated as CASSATGANEKLFF.

This chain links TRBV10-3 with TRBJ2-2, with 10 nucleotides matching TRBD2. With 4 bases clipped from V and 3 bases from J, the junction kept 2 bases outside the gene matches. Germline V gene lookup returns CDR1 ENHRY and CDR2 SYGVKD. CDR3 length: 15 amino acids. The DNA for the CDR3 is TGTGCCATCAGTGGGACTAGCGGATACACCGGGGAGCTGTTTTTT. This sequence encodes CAISGTSGYTGELFF.

V gene TRBV18 combines with J gene TRBJ2-5, with D possibly matching TRBD1 (5 bases). CDR3 size: 14 residues. Trimming cost V 1 base and J 5 bases, with 11 bases left between them. Germline CDR1 is KGHSH and CDR2 is LQKENI. The CDR3: CASSPLQGGETQYF. The CDR3 DNA reads TGTGCCAGCTCACCACTCCAGGGCGGCGAGACCCAGTACTTC.

The rearrangement links TRBV7-9 to TRBJ2-7; D might be TRBD1 (5 bases). In germline, CDR1 is SEHNR, CDR2 FQNEAQ (reference sequence). V lost 3 bases and J lost 3, with 6 bases in between. The CDR3 consists of 12 residues. The CDR3 nucleotides are TGTGCCAGCAGCTTGACAGTCTACGAGCAGTACTTC. Encoded protein: CASSLTVYEQYF.

This rearrangement joins TRBV5-4 to TRBJ1-2, with D possibly being TRBD1 (6 bases). Trimming took 3 bases from V and 5 from J, leaving 17 bases between them. This CDR3 region has 15 residues. Germline V CDR1 and CDR2: SGHNT, YYREEE (reference sequence). CDR3 region: CASSYDVGGQYGYTF. The CDR3 bases are TGTGCCAGCAGCTACGACGTCGGGGGGCAGTATGGCTACACCTTC. Complete variable domain (other parts from reference TRBV5-4 and TRBJ1-2): ETGVTQSPTHLIKTRGQQVTLRCSSQSGHNTVSWYQQALGQGPQFIFQYYREEENGRGNFPPRFSGLQFPNYSSELNVNALELDDSALYLCASSYDVGGQYGYTFGSGTRLTVV.

The chain has TRBV4-1 and TRBJ2-3; a possible D gene is TRBD2 (6 bases). Trimming took off 1 base at V and 3 bases at J, with 14 bases between the two ends. This CDR3 contains 16 residues. Germline loops: CDR1 MGHRA, CDR2 YSYEKL. CDR3 amino acids: CASSQGWSGRTDTQYF. CDR3 bases: TGCGCCAGCAGCCAAGGGTGGAGCGGGCGAACAGATACGCAGTATTTT.

V gene TRBV4-3 combines with J gene TRBJ2-1, with D perhaps matching TRBD1 (6 bases). Per germline, CDR1 LGHNA and CDR2 YSLEER. This CDR3 is built from 16 residues. Deletions cut 4 bases from V and 1 base from J, with 14 bases between. The CDR3 DNA is TGCGCCAGCAGCCCAGAAGGGGGAAGGTCCTACAATGAGCAGTTCTTC. Encoded protein: CASSPEGGRSYNEQFF.

This clone was seen a handful of times. The chain couples TRBV3-1 (or the pseudogene TRBV3-2) to TRBJ1-2; D is possibly TRBD1 (5 bases). This CDR3 is 10 amino acids long. In germline, CDR1 is LGHDT, CDR2 YNNKEL (reference sequence). The V end was cut by 11 bases, the J end by 8 bases, with 12 bases between. The CDR3 spells CASGDHGYTF. CDR3 in DNA: TGTGCCTCGGGGGATCACGGCTACACCTTC.